The sequence of this T cell receptor beta chain was determined in a study of shared clonotypes between healthy human individuals (TCRdb year 2020). Background on the whole study: A few men and two women, aged 18 to 49 years, made up the cohort. For each donor, CD4 naive and CD4 memory were each run on three plates, CD8 naive on two plates, and CD8 memory on one plate. To estimate repertoire size and how much clonotypes are shared between individuals, the study performed deep sequencing of blood TCR repertoires from roughly five healthy adults. To increase sequencing depth and limit assay-specific biases, different laboratories used diverse techniques to prepare libraries and sequence TCR repertoires. Leukapheresis yielded between about 0.85 and 9.5 billion PBMCs per donor. What the study reported, not specific to this receptor: Rarefaction of sorted-subset datasets indicated incomplete sequencing despite the large sequencing depth. Because the study included a small number of donors, the genetic and exposure-history diversity represented was limited. When several donors were compared, the shared fraction of clonotypes was about 5.5% for naive CD4, over 3% for naive CD8, 2% to 2.5% for memory CD4, and roughly 0.4% for memory CD8. Naive subsets generally had larger estimated clonotype richness than memory subsets. Sampling was restricted to blood, and TCR repertoires in tissues likely differ from the TCR repertoires found in blood. Based on pairwise subsampling, the degree of clonotype sharing among donors was expected to be affected by sequencing depth. Compared with non-shared clonotypes, clonotypes shared by all four sorted-subset donors had higher generation probabilities.

A remark on this clone: Its recognized antigen is unknown. A much larger clone is a single base away; this may be a read error.

TCR CDR3 regions were amplified from genomic DNA by multiplex PCR using the deep immunoSEQ assay. Genomic DNA extracted from each cell subset was distributed evenly over all wells of several immunoSEQ 96-well plates, and each plate served as one replicate. Each replicate PCR for sorted subsets received 150 to 250 ng genomic DNA, equal to some 32,000 T cell genomes. Purified libraries were measured with a Qubit 3.0 fluorometer, size-checked on a Bioanalyzer 2100, and measured again with the KAPA Library Quantification kit. Every immunoSEQ 96-well plate was sequenced on a separate single-read 150-cycle Illumina NextSeq 550 flow cell. The authors' pipeline ran thus. Because the immunoSEQ output included only junctional sequences and no quality scores, the filtering could not be the same as the filtering used for full-length reads. To assign V/J genes and CDR3, sequences were annotated using PyIR, a Python wrapper for IgBLAST v1.9, with IMGT germline references. Reads were filtered out if the reads had weak V/J assignments (E-value above 1e-6), no CDR3, stop codons, out-of-frame junctions, or ambiguous translated residues. V3J clonotypes were defined as sequences sharing an identical inferred V gene, J gene, and CDR3 amino acid sequence. The percentage overlap between two repertoires was calculated by dividing the number of shared unique clonotypes by the size of the smaller repertoire. Richness of each repertoire was evaluated using RTK rarefaction, the Chao1 estimator, and Recon v2.1 estimates of unobserved clonotypes. Generation probabilities for all TCRbeta clonotypes obtained by the gDNA method from four donors were computed using OLGA. This is the immuneACCESS table as TCRdb keeps it, with only in-frame sequences that have V and J called. A part of the clones is gone; compared with another copy, unresolved V genes explain less than half, and the rest is unexplained. Clonal size and the V and J genes are those of that table, whereas D and trimming came from the DNA. In this sample the table shows roughly 680,000 clones, roughly two thirds of which occur a single time. The ten biggest clones cover 1.8% of the sample.

The junction carries 10 bases between V and J, which are trimmed by 2 bases and 3 bases respectively. The germline V gene supplies CDR1 MNHEY and CDR2 SVGAGI. The CDR3 goes from the cysteine to the phenylalanine over 14 residues. Here the CDR3 DNA is all that survives: 42 bases in frame from base 1. Healthy HIV-negative adults with no recently reported acute infections or vaccinations were included as donors. Every donor was a Caucasian adult residing in Nashville, Tennessee, USA. Magnetic negative selection was used to enrich CD4+ T cells, after which naive cells were positively selected on CD45RA and the negative fraction became the memory subset. Blood was collected by leukapheresis, and PBMCs were isolated by Ficoll-Histopaque density gradient centrifugation and then cryopreserved in liquid nitrogen vapor phase. Purity and quantity of every magnetically sorted T cell population were checked by analytical flow cytometry. Each sorted fraction had its genomic DNA isolated and then quantified by UV absorbance on a Nanodrop 2000c.

The source of this sequence is a woman in her twenties or thirties in good health. Sequencing input: memory CD4+ T cells sorted from blood. What this sample's cell subset or site label stands for: CD45RA-negative fraction. The sequence joins TRBV6-5 to TRBJ2-5; the D gene is possibly TRBD1 or TRBD2, each agreeing over 5 bases. CDR3 region: CASSYRDVEETQYF. The nucleotide sequence is TGTGCCAGCAGTTACAGGGACGTAGAAGAGACCCAGTACTTC.